The 9 T cell receptor beta chains reported below all come from one sample, sequenced in a study of cytomegalovirus exposure and HLA in healthy donors. The PCR employed 60 Vbeta primers together with 13 Jbeta primers. The table came from immunoSEQ multiplex PCR; TCRdb's copy has only in-frame clones and leaves some out. Of some 150,000 clones in the sample, approximately 84% were seen once. The sequenced sample consisted of PBMCs. The receptors originated from a woman between 35 and 50 years old in good health and CMV-seronegative.

V and J are TRBV14 and TRBJ2-5; D perhaps matches TRBD1 (5 bases). V gave up 2 bases and J gave up 6 bases, with 10 bases separating them. The CDR3 has 13 residues. Germline V gene lookup returns CDR1 SGHDN and CDR2 FVKESK. CDR3 residues: CASSQSRAQTQYF. DNA of the CDR3: TGTGCCAGCAGCCAATCCAGGGCCCAGACCCAGTACTTC.

This clone was counted only a few times. V gene TRBV28 combines with J gene TRBJ2-1; the D is unclear. Germline CDR1 is MDHEN and CDR2 is SYDVKM. V was clipped by 5 bases and J by 0 bases, with 14 bases between them. This CDR3 spans 16 amino acids. Here the CDR3 DNA reads TGTGCCAGCAGTCCCATCGGGTCAGACTCCTACAATGAGCAGTTCTTC. Residues: CASSPIGSDSYNEQFF.

The CDR3 loop reads CASSSRRDWTYEQYF. CDR3 coding DNA: TGTGCCAGCAGTTCAAGACGGGACTGGACCTACGAGCAGTACTTC. V and J are TRBV27 and TRBJ2-5, with D possibly TRBD2 on 6 matching bases. Judging by the DNA end, TRBJ2-7 fits better; the J call may be wrong. Germline CDR1 MNHEY, CDR2 SMNVEV (reference sequence). The CDR3 spans 15 residues.

The genes are TRBV5-1 and TRBJ2-7, with TRBD1 matching 8 bases. J lost 3 bases, V lost 3 bases, and 5 bases had no gene match. This CDR3 has 14 residues. Germline V gene lookup returns CDR1 SGHRS and CDR2 YFSETQ. CDR3 DNA: TGCGCCAGCAGCTCCGGACAGGGTTACTACGAGCAGTACTTC. Translated: CASSSGQGYYEQYF.

This clone appeared once. The V and J genes are TRBV19 and TRBJ1-1; D remains ambiguous. Germline-derived CDR1 and CDR2 are LNHDA and SQIVND (reference sequence). CDR3 size: 16 residues. V gave up 3 bases and J gave up 6 bases, with 20 bases separating them. Here the CDR3 reads CASSIKVTLRHPEAFF. The CDR3 DNA follows: TGTGCCAGTAGTATTAAGGTCACCCTCCGACATCCTGAAGCTTTCTTT.

This clone turned up a few times. The chain carries TRBV28 and TRBJ2-3; D unclear. The V and J ends lost 6 bases and 2 bases respectively, with 15 bases between them. Germline values: CDR1 MDHEN, CDR2 SYDVKM. The length of the CDR3 is 15 residues. The CDR3 DNA reads TGTGCCAGCAGATCCGCTAGGAAAGTCACAGATACGCAGTATTTT. Translating it yields CASRSARKVTDTQYF.

CDR3 protein: CASSYSGSRYEQYF. The CDR3 region has the DNA TGTGCCAGCAGTTATAGCGGGAGCCGGTACGAGCAGTACTTC. The rearrangement links TRBV27 to TRBJ2-7; TRBD2 matches at 9 bases. CDR1 and CDR2 (germline): MNHEY, SMNVEV (reference sequence). CDR3 length: 14 residues. Trimming at V came to 4 bases and at J to 4 bases, leaving 5 bases not matched to a gene.

The V and J genes are TRBV9 and TRBJ1-6; D call uncertain. Trimming removed 4 bases at V and 0 bases at J, with 8 bases between. Germline V gives CDR1 SGDLS, CDR2 YYNGEE. CDR3 length equals 15 residues. CDR3 nucleotide sequence: TGTGCCAGCAGCTCCCTGAGCTCCTATAATTCACCCCTCCACTTT. It codes for CASSSLSSYNSPLHF.

The rearrangement joins TRBV6-5 to TRBJ2-5, with 9 nucleotides matching TRBD1. V trimming: 4 bases; J trimming: 0 bases; junction bases outside the gene matches: 3. The CDR3 runs 15 residues. Germline V lookup: CDR1 MNHEY, CDR2 SVGAGI. CDR3 residues: CASSSTGGHQETQYF. In DNA form, the CDR3 reads TGTGCCAGCAGTTCGACAGGGGGGCACCAAGAGACCCAGTACTTC.